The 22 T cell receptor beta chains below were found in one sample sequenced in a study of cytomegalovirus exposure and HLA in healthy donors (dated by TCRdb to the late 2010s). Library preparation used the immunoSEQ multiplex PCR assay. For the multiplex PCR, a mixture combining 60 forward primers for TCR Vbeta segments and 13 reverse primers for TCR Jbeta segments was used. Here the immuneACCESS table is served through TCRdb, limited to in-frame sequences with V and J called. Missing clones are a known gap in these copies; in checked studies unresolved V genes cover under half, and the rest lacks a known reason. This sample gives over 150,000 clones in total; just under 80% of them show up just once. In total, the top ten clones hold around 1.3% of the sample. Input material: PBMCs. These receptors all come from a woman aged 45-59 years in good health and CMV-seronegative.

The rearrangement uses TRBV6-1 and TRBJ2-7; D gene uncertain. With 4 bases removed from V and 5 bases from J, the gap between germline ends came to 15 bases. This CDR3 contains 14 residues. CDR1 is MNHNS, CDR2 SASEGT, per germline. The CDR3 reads CASSAQALYHEQYF. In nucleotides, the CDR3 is TGTGCCAGCAGTGCCCAGGCTCTTTACCACGAGCAGTACTTC.

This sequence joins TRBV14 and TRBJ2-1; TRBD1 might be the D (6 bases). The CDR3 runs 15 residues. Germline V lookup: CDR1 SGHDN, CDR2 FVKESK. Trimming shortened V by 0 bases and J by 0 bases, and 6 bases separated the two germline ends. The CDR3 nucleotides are TGTGCCAGCAGCCAAGACAGGGGCTCCTACAATGAGCAGTTCTTC. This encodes CASSQDRGSYNEQFF.

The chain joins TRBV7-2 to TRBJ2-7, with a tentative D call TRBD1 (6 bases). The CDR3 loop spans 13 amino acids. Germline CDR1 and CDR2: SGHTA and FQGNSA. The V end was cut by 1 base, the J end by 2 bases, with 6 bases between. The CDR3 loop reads CASSLDRAYEQYF. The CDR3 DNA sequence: TGTGCCAGCAGCTTAGACAGGGCCTACGAGCAGTACTTC.

CDR3 amino acids: CASYREYEQYF. The CDR3 coding sequence is TGTGCCAGTTACAGGGAATACGAGCAGTACTTC. The chain employs TRBV6-6 and TRBJ2-7, with D possibly matching TRBD1 (6 bases). V lost 9 bases and J lost 4, with 10 bases in between. CDR1 and CDR2 from the germline V gene are MNHNY and SVGAGI (reference sequence). The CDR3 covers 11 residues.

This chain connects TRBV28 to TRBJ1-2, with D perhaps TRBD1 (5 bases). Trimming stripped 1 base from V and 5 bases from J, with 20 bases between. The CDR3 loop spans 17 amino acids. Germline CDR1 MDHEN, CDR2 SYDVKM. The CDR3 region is CASSLFPGRAREYGYTF. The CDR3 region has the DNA TGTGCCAGCAGTTTATTCCCCGGCAGGGCCCGGGAGTATGGCTACACCTTC.

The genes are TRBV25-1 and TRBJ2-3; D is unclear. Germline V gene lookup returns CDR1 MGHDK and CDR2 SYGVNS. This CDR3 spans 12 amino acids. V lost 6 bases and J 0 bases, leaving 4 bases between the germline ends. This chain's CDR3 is CASSLSTDTQYF. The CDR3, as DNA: TGTGCCAGCAGCCTAAGCACAGATACGCAGTATTTT.

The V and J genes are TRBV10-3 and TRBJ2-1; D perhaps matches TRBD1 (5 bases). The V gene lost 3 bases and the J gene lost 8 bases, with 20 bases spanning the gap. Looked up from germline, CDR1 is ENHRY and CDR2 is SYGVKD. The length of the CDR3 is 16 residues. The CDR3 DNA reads TGTGCCATCAGTGATCCTGGATCAGGGATAGTCGATGAGCAGTTCTTC. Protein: CAISDPGSGIVDEQFF.

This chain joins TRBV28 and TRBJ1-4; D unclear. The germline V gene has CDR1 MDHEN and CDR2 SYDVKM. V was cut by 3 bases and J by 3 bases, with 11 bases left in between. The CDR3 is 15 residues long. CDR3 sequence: CASSLAAAANEKLFF. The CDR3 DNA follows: TGTGCCAGCAGTTTGGCCGCCGCGGCTAATGAAAAACTGTTTTTT.

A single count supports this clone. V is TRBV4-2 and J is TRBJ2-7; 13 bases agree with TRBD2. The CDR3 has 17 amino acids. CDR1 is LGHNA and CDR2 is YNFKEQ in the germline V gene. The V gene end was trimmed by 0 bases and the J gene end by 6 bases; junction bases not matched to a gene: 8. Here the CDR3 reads CASSQDLLAGGPGEQYF. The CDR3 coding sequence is TGTGCCAGCAGCCAAGATTTACTAGCGGGAGGGCCGGGCGAGCAGTACTTC.

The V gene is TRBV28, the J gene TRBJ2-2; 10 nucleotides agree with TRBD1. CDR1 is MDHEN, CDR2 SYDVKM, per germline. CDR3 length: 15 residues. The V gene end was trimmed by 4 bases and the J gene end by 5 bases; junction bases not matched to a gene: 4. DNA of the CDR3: TGTGCCAGCAGTTCCGGGACAGGGGTGACCGGGGAGCTGTTTTTT. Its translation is CASSSGTGVTGELFF.

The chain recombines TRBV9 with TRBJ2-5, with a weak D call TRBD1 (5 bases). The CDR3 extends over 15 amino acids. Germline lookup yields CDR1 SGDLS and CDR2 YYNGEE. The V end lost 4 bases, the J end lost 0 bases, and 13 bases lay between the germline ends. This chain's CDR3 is CASSPLVGDQETQYF. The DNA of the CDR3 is TGTGCCAGCAGCCCACTCGTAGGGGACCAAGAGACCCAGTACTTC.

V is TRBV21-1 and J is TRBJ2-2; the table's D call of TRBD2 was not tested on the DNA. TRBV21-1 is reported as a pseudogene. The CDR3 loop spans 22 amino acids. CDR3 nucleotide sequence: TGTGCCAGCAGTTATCCCCACCTGGGGGGGAGCGGGAGGGCCCCCCATTCCGGGGAGCTGTTTTTT. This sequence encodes CASSYPHLGGSGRAPHSGELFF.

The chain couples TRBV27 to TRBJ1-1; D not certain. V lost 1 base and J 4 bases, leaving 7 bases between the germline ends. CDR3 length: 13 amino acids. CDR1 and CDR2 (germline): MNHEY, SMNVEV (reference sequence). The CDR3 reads CASSLWAGTEAFF. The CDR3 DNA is TGTGCCAGCAGTTTATGGGCAGGCACTGAAGCTTTCTTT.

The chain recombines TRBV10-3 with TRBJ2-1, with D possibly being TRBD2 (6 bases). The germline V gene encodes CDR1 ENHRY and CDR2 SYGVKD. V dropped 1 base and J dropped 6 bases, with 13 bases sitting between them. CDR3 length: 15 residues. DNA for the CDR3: TGTGCCATCAGTGAGTTTGCGGGACTCCCCAATGAGCAGTTCTTC. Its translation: CAISEFAGLPNEQFF.

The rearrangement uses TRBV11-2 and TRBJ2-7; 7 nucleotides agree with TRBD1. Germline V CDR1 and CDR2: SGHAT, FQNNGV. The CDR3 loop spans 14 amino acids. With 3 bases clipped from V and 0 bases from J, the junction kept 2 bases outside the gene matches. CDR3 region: CASSLGQLSYEQYF. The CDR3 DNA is TGTGCCAGCAGCTTGGGACAGCTCTCCTACGAGCAGTACTTC.

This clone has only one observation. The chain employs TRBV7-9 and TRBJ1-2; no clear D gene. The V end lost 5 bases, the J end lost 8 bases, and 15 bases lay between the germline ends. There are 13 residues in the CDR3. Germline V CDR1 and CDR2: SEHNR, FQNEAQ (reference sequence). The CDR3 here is CASSDLLVPGYTF. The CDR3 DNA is TGTGCCAGCAGCGACCTGCTAGTACCGGGCTACACCTTC.

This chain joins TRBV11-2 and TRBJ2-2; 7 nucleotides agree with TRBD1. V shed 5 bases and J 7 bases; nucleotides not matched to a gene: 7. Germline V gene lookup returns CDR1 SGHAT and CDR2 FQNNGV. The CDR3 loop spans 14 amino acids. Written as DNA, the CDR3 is TGTGCCAGCAGCCCATACAGGGGTTACGGGGAGCTGTTTTTT. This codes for CASSPYRGYGELFF.

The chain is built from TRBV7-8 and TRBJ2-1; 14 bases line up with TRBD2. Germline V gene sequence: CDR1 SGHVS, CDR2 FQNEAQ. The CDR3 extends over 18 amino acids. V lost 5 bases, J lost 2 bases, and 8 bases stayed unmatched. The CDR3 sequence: CASSQGLAGAPTYNEQFF. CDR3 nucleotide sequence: TGTGCCAGCAGCCAGGGACTAGCGGGAGCCCCTACCTACAATGAGCAGTTCTTC.

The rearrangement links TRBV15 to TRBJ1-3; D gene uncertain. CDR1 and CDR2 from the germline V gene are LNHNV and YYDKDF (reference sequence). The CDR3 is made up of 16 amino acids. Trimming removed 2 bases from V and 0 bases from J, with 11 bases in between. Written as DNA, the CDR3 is TGTGCCACCAGCAGACTAGACCTAGACTCTGGAAACACCATATATTTT. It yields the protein CATSRLDLDSGNTIYF.

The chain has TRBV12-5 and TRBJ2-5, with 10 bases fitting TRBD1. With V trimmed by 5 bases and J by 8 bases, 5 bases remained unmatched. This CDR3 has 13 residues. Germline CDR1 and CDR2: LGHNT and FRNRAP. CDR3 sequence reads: CASGRQGARTQYF. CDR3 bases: TGTGCTAGTGGTAGACAGGGGGCGCGCACCCAGTACTTC.

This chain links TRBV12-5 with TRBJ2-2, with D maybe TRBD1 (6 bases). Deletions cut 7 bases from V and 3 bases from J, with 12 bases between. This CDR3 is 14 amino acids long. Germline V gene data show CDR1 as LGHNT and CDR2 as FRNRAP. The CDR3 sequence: CASALWTDTGELFF. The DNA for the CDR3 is TGTGCTAGTGCTCTGTGGACAGACACCGGGGAGCTGTTTTTT.

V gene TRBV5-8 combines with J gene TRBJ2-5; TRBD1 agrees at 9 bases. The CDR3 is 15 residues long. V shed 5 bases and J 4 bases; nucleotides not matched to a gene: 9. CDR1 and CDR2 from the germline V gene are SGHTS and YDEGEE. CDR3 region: CASSRTGAHIETQYF. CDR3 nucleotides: TGTGCCAGCAGTAGGACAGGGGCCCACATAGAGACCCAGTACTTC.